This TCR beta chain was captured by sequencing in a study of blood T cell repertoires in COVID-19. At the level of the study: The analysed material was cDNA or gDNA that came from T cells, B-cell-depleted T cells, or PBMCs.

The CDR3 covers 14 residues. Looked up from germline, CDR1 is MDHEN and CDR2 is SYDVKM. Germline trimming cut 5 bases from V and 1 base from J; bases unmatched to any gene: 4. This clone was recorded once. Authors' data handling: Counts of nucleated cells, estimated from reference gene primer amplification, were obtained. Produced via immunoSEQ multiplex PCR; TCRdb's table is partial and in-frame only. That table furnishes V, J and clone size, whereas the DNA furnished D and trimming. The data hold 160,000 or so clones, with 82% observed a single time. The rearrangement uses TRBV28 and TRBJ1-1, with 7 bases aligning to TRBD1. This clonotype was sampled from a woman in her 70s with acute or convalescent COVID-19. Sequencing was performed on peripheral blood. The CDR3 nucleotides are TGTGCCAGCAGTCGAGACAGGGCGAACACTGAAGCTTTCTTT. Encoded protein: CASSRDRANTEAFF.